This entry concerns a single T cell receptor beta chain. Germline V gives CDR1 SGHDT, CDR2 YYEEEE. V was cut by 2 bases and J by 5 bases, with 20 bases left in between. The length of the CDR3 is 17 residues. Per the original data handling: From reference gene primer amplification, estimates of nucleated cell counts were derived. Only in-frame clones appear in the TCRdb table, and some are missing; sequencing was by immunoSEQ multiplex PCR. The V and J calls and clone size are taken from that table; D and trimming were inferred from the DNA. The table has about 140,000 clones, more than 65% seen once. This entry is derived from a study of blood T cell repertoires in COVID-19. Study at large: Some COVID-19 samples were acute and others convalescent; all came from the United States, Italy and Spain. T cells, B-cell-depleted T cells, or PBMCs supplied cDNA or gDNA.

V usage is TRBV5-6 and J usage is TRBJ2-1; D possibly corresponds to TRBD1 (6 bases). This TCR came from an elderly man with acute or convalescent COVID-19. The sequenced material came from peripheral blood. CDR3 protein: CASSFPPGALGDNEQFF. The CDR3 bases are TGTGCCAGCAGCTTTCCGCCAGGGGCCCTTGGGGACAATGAGCAGTTCTTC. The full variable domain, its missing parts supplied by reference TRBV5-6 and TRBJ2-1, is DAGVTQSPTHLIKTRGQQVTLRCSPKSGHDTVSWYQQALGQGPQFIFQYYEEEERQRGNFPDRFSGHQFPNYSSELNVNALLLGDSALYLCASSFPPGALGDNEQFFGPGTRLTVL.